These 23 T cell receptor beta chains originate from one sample sequenced in a study of cytomegalovirus exposure and HLA in healthy donors. PCR employed 60 Vbeta and 13 Jbeta primers. Repertoires were generated with immunoSEQ multiplex PCR, while TCRdb's copy carries only in-frame clones and drops some. The sample holds about 98,000 clones; about 81% are singletons and the top ten take roughly 1.4%. Sample: PBMCs. The receptors originated from a man aged 40-50 years in good health and CMV-seronegative.

In regard to this clone: One end of the junction varies from germline; a read error may be responsible. The V and J genes are TRBV5-6 and TRBJ1-1; 7 positions agree with TRBD1. CDR3 length: 15 residues. The germline V gene encodes CDR1 SGHDT and CDR2 YYEEEE. CDR3 DNA: TGTGCCAGCAACTTGGCTGACAGGGCGTTCGGTGAAGCTTTCTTT. Residues: CASNLADRAFGEAFF.

This clone was detected only once. The V and J genes are TRBV19 and TRBJ1-5, with D maybe TRBD1 (5 bases). CDR1 LNHDA and CDR2 SQIVND come from the germline V gene (reference sequence). There are 13 residues in the CDR3. V lost 7 bases to trimming and J lost 7 bases, with 14 bases between them. The CDR3, as DNA: TGTGCCAGTAATGGGGGGTTAGGGCAGCCCCAGCATTTT. It encodes CASNGGLGQPQHF.

This clone was recorded only once. The chain links TRBV4-1 to TRBJ1-5; D is ambiguous. Trimming shortened V by 0 bases and J by 5 bases, and 11 bases separated the two germline ends. The CDR3 is made up of 15 amino acids. In germline, CDR1 is MGHRA, CDR2 YSYEKL. The chain's CDR3 is CASSQDGRVDQPQHF. The CDR3 DNA is TGCGCCAGCAGCCAAGACGGGCGGGTCGATCAGCCCCAGCATTTT.

Worth noting for this clone: This CDR3 is also generated by other DNA sequences in the sample. This rearrangement joins TRBV2 to TRBJ2-7; TRBD2 matches 11 bases. CDR3 length equals 13 residues. Germline CDR1 reads SNHLY; CDR2 reads FYNNEI. V was pared by 6 bases and J by 3 bases, with 1 base of the junction left unmatched. In nucleotides, the CDR3 is TGTGCCAGCAGCGGACTAGCGGGCTACGAGCAGTACTTC. It translates to CASSGLAGYEQYF.

This chain links TRBV6-5 with TRBJ1-5; TRBD1 agrees at 9 bases. The V and J ends lost 0 bases and 3 bases, in that order; junction bases with no gene match: 3. Germline V CDR1 and CDR2: MNHEY, SVGAGI. CDR3 length: 16 residues. The CDR3 nucleotides are TGTGCCAGCAGTTACTCTCGGACAGGGGTCAATCAGCCCCAGCATTTT. Amino acids: CASSYSRTGVNQPQHF.

The V call is TRBV2, the J call TRBJ2-7; 9 positions agree with TRBD1. Trimming removed 7 bases from V and 6 bases from J; junction bases left unmatched: 10. Germline V gene data show CDR1 as SNHLY and CDR2 as FYNNEI. The CDR3 totals 14 residues. The CDR3 sequence is CASKEPGQGLEQYF. DNA of the CDR3: TGTGCCAGCAAGGAACCGGGACAGGGCCTCGAGCAGTACTTC.

This clone was observed a handful of times. Other DNA sequences within the sample encode an identical CDR3. The chain combines TRBV5-1 with TRBJ1-1; a possible D gene is TRBD1 (6 bases). This CDR3 has 14 residues. V lost 0 bases to trimming and J lost 4 bases, with 10 bases between them. Looked up from germline, CDR1 is SGHRS and CDR2 is YFSETQ. CDR3 region: CASSLGQGRTEAFF. The CDR3 DNA follows: TGCGCCAGCAGCTTGGGGCAGGGGCGCACTGAAGCTTTCTTT. The complete variable domain, with remaining parts taken from reference TRBV5-1 and TRBJ1-1, reads KAGVTQTPRYLIKTRGQQVTLSCSPISGHRSVSWYQQTPGQGLQFLFEYFSETQRNKGNFPGRFSGRQFSNSRSEMNVSTLELGDSALYLCASSLGQGRTEAFFGQGTRLTVV.

The chain links TRBV28 to TRBJ1-1, with TRBD1 matching over 9 bases. Unmatched junction bases numbered 4, after V lost 4 bases and J lost 1 base. The CDR3 contains 15 residues. Germline V gene data show CDR1 as MDHEN and CDR2 as SYDVKM. The CDR3 nucleotides are TGTGCCAGCAGTTCTCCGGGACAGGGGAACACTGAAGCTTTCTTT. Residues: CASSSPGQGNTEAFF.

The chain couples TRBV4-3 to TRBJ2-5; no reliable D call. The J call is uncertain, as TRBJ2-7 better fits the DNA end. The CDR3 is 14 amino acids. Germline CDR1 is LGHNA and CDR2 is YSLEER. The CDR3 DNA reads as TGCGCCAGCAGCCAACACCTAGAAGCATACGAGCAGTACTTC. Translating gives CASSQHLEAYEQYF.

The V and J genes are TRBV5-4 and TRBJ1-2; 7 bases agree with TRBD1. J gave up 2 bases and V 7 bases, and 5 bases lay outside the gene matches. Per germline, CDR1 SGHNT and CDR2 YYREEE (reference sequence). The CDR3 totals 13 residues. The chain's CDR3 is CASGTAENYGYTF. Here the CDR3 DNA reads TGTGCCAGCGGGACAGCCGAGAACTATGGCTACACCTTC.

The chain links TRBV14 to TRBJ2-3; 7 bases fit TRBD1. Germline V lookup: CDR1 SGHDN, CDR2 FVKESK. Trimming cost V 9 bases and J 1 base; bases outside gene matches: 7. This CDR3 has 14 amino acids. DNA for the CDR3: TGTGCCAGTGGGGGACAGAGACGCACAGATACGCAGTATTTT. Translating gives CASGGQRRTDTQYF.

The chain joins TRBV7-9 to TRBJ2-4; tentative D call: TRBD1 (5 bases). From germline, CDR1 is SEHNR and CDR2 FQNEAQ (reference sequence). V shed 5 bases and J shed 2 bases, with 13 bases lying between them. The length of the CDR3 is 15 residues. The CDR3 reads CASSPPGKSKNIQYF. For the CDR3, the DNA is TGTGCCAGCAGCCCACCAGGGAAATCCAAAAACATTCAGTACTTC.

V usage is TRBV19 and J usage is TRBJ1-5, with 9 bases matching TRBD1. The V and J ends lost 4 bases and 3 bases, in that order; junction bases with no gene match: 13. CDR3 size: 18 residues. Germline assignment: CDR1 LNHDA and CDR2 SQIVND (reference sequence). The CDR3 region is CASSNYGQGLINNQPQHF. DNA of the CDR3: TGTGCCAGTAGTAACTATGGACAGGGGCTAATTAACAATCAGCCCCAGCATTTT.

This sequence joins TRBV18 and TRBJ2-7, with 10 bases aligning to TRBD1. V gave up 0 bases and J gave up 2 bases; unmatched junction bases: 4. CDR1 and CDR2 from the germline V gene are KGHSH and LQKENI. The CDR3 is 16 amino acids. CDR3 DNA: TGTGCCAGCTCACCACCGAGGGGGACAGGGGCCTACGAGCAGTACTTC. Amino acid sequence: CASSPPRGTGAYEQYF. Filled out from reference TRBV18 and TRBJ2-7, the complete variable domain reads NAGVMQNPRHLVRRRGQEARLRCSPMKGHSHVYWYRQLPEEGLKFMVYLQKENIIDESGMPKERFSAEFPKEGPSILRIQQVVRGDSAAYFCASSPPRGTGAYEQYFGPGTRLTVT.

This clone was detected only a few times. V usage is TRBV25-1 and J usage is TRBJ1-3, with unresolved D. The germline V and J ends were trimmed by 3 bases and 0 bases, with 6 bases remaining between them. CDR1 and CDR2 (germline): MGHDK, SYGVNS. CDR3 size: 14 residues. CDR3 sequence: CASSETRSGNTIYF. The CDR3 DNA reads TGTGCCAGCAGTGAGACTCGCTCTGGAAACACCATATATTTT.

The rearrangement joins TRBV9 to TRBJ2-7; maybe TRBD1 (7 bases). The CDR3 spans 12 residues. Trimming cost V 3 bases and J 6 bases, with 10 bases left between them. CDR1 and CDR2 from the germline V gene are SGDLS and YYNGEE. CDR3 DNA: TGTGCCAGCAGCGGACAGGGAGGCGAGCAGTACTTC. It codes for CASSGQGGEQYF.

This chain joins TRBV5-6 and TRBJ2-5, with a weak D call TRBD1 (6 bases). The CDR3 is 14 residues long. CDR1 is SGHDT and CDR2 is YYEEEE in the germline V gene. With 6 bases removed from V and 5 bases from J, the gap between germline ends came to 17 bases. This CDR3 is CASNRYREGETQYF. The CDR3 bases are TGTGCCAGCAACCGATACAGGGAAGGCGAGACCCAGTACTTC.

Points on this clone: This CDR3 is also generated by other DNA sequences in the sample. The rearrangement joins TRBV5-1 to TRBJ2-7; the D gene is possibly TRBD2 (6 bases). Trimming stripped 2 bases from V and 2 bases from J, with 11 bases between. Germline CDR1 and CDR2: SGHRS and YFSETQ. The CDR3 sequence is 14 residues long. The CDR3: CASSLGTGAYEQYF. The CDR3 DNA is TGCGCCAGCAGCTTAGGGACGGGAGCCTACGAGCAGTACTTC.

The chain has TRBV7-2 and TRBJ2-3; TRBD2 aligns across 12 bases. The CDR3 loop spans 16 amino acids. The V segment lost 0 bases and the J segment 7 bases; nucleotides outside the gene matches: 5. Germline V gives CDR1 SGHTA, CDR2 FQGNSA. DNA of the CDR3: TGTGCCAGCAGCTTAGCGACTAGCGGGGGAGCATATACGCAGTATTTT. It is translated as CASSLATSGGAYTQYF.

The chain employs TRBV2 and TRBJ1-1; 10 bases match TRBD1. Germline CDR1 SNHLY, CDR2 FYNNEI. V gave up 8 bases and J gave up 1 base; unmatched junction bases: 7. CDR3 length: 15 residues. CDR3 region: CASGGQGTPNTEAFF. The CDR3, as DNA: TGTGCCAGCGGGGGACAGGGGACCCCGAACACTGAAGCTTTCTTT.

The chain has TRBV7-9 and TRBJ1-5, with D tentatively TRBD1 (6 bases). The CDR3 sequence is 18 residues long. Germline V CDR1 and CDR2: SEHNR, FQNEAQ (reference sequence). The germline V and J ends were trimmed by 4 bases and 0 bases, with 19 bases remaining between them. The CDR3 nucleotides read TGTGCCAGCAGCTCTAACGGCAACAGGGAACCTAGCAATCAGCCCCAGCATTTT. Its protein product is CASSSNGNREPSNQPQHF.

This clone was counted between two and nine times. The chain carries TRBV7-6 and TRBJ2-7; 9 nucleotides line up with TRBD1. The V gene end was trimmed by 6 bases and the J gene end by 4 bases; junction bases not matched to a gene: 7. The CDR3 covers 14 residues. Germline V lookup: CDR1 SGHVS, CDR2 FNYEAQ. The chain's CDR3 is CASSYGTGNYEQYF. The CDR3 nucleotides are TGTGCCAGCAGTTATGGGACAGGGAATTACGAGCAGTACTTC.

This clone has more than one count but fewer than ten. The chain uses TRBV5-1 and TRBJ2-3, with 12 positions matching TRBD2. V shed 4 bases and J 6 bases; nucleotides not matched to a gene: 6. CDR1 is SGHRS and CDR2 is YFSETQ in the germline V gene. The CDR3 spans 15 residues. This CDR3 is CASSKTSGGWDTQYF. The CDR3 nucleotides read TGCGCCAGCAGCAAGACTAGCGGGGGATGGGATACGCAGTATTTT.